The rows below give T cell receptor beta chains drawn from one sample of a study of identical twins. TCRdb used MiXCR to reprocess the 5' RACE reads, holding one entry per CDR3 protein. The sample has 200,000 to 300,000 distinct CDR3 sequences; over 9.5% are singletons. Sequencing was done on a sample of memory T cells sorted from blood. Every receptor here comes from a man between 45 and 60 years old in good health. Each CDR3 is given with its conserved first and last residue. The order of the fields is V gene, J gene, CDR3 length, D gene, clone size, CDR3 protein, CDR3 DNA. D genes are given only for firm matches. Rows give clone size only sometimes, using once, few, many, or a class for an expanded clone.

TRBV2	TRBJ1-5	16	.	.	CASSSIQGYSNQPQHF	TGTGCCAGCAGTTCCATACAGGGTTATAGCAATCAGCCCCAGCATTTT
TRBV11-2	TRBJ2-3	12	.	.	CASSSGSYTQYF	TGTGCCAGCAGCTCGGGGAGTTATACGCAGTATTTT
TRBV7-6	TRBJ2-7	15	TRBD1	many	CASSLASGQGNEQYF	TGTGCCAGCAGCTTGGCATCGGGACAGGGGAACGAGCAGTACTTC
TRBV28	TRBJ1-6	13	.	few	CASSLDRFSPLHF	TGTGCCAGCAGTCTAGACAGGTTTTCACCCCTCCACTTT
TRBV10-3	TRBJ2-1	12	.	.	CAISGAGSEQFF	TGTGCCATCAGTGGCGCGGGAAGTGAGCAGTTCTTC
TRBV6-1	TRBJ2-1	16	.	few	CASSVETNRIYNEQFF	TGTGCCAGCAGTGTAGAGACTAACCGGATCTACAATGAGCAGTTCTTC
TRBV28	TRBJ2-1	16	.	many	CASSLFWRGSYNEQFF	TGTGCCAGCAGTTTATTTTGGCGGGGCTCCTACAATGAGCAGTTCTTC
TRBV4-3	TRBJ1-4	16	TRBD1	many	CASSQVLGTGNEKLFF	TGCGCCAGCAGCCAGGTTCTCGGGACAGGGAATGAAAAACTGTTTTTT
TRBV5-1	TRBJ2-3	12	TRBD2	few	CASSSGIETQYF	TGCGCCAGTAGTAGCGGGATTGAGACGCAGTATTTT
TRBV7-9	TRBJ2-7	15	TRBD2	.	CASSLNGAREGEQYF	TGTGCCAGCAGCTTAAATGGAGCCAGGGAGGGCGAGCAGTACTTC
TRBV6-2/TRBV6-3	TRBJ2-1	15	TRBD2	.	CASRPTGGKGNEQFF	TGTGCCAGCAGGCCGACGGGGGGGAAGGGAAATGAGCAGTTCTTC
TRBV29-1	TRBJ2-7	12	.	many	CSVRDLSYEQYF	TGCAGCGTTAGGGACTTATCCTACGAGCAGTACTTC
TRBV18	TRBJ2-3	18	.	few	CASSLNRGPFSSTDTQYF	TGTGCCAGCTCACTTAACCGGGGACCATTTTCTAGCACAGATACGCAGTATTTT
TRBV27	TRBJ2-3	15	TRBD2	few	CASSPGSGATDTQYF	TGTGCCAGCAGCCCGGGGAGCGGGGCGACAGATACGCAGTATTTT
TRBV29-1	TRBJ2-1	12	.	.	CSGARQYNEQFF	TGCAGCGGAGCTAGGCAGTACAATGAGCAGTTCTTC
TRBV7-2	TRBJ2-1	16	TRBD2	many	CASSLLDSGGRYEQFF	TGTGCCAGCAGCTTACTGGACAGCGGGGGGAGGTATGAGCAGTTCTTC
TRBV6-2/TRBV6-3	TRBJ1-5	14	.	.	CASRRHGNNQPQHF	TGTGCCAGCAGAAGACACGGTAACAATCAGCCCCAGCATTTT
TRBV5-1	TRBJ2-5	16	.	.	CASSPAGQGSGETQYF	TGCGCCAGCAGCCCCGCGGGGCAGGGCTCAGGGGAGACCCAGTACTTC
TRBV20-1	TRBJ1-3	15	.	.	CSASLTGRSGNTIYF	TGCAGTGCTAGCCTGACAGGTCGGTCTGGAAACACCATATATTTT
TRBV3-1	TRBJ2-7	15	TRBD2	many	CASSQASGNPYEQYF	TGTGCCAGCAGCCAAGCTAGCGGGAACCCTTACGAGCAGTACTTC
TRBV6-5	TRBJ1-1	16	TRBD1	.	CASSYSGQLMNTEAFF	TGTGCCAGCAGTTACTCGGGACAGTTAATGAACACTGAAGCTTTCTTT
TRBV6-1	TRBJ1-1	15	TRBD1	.	CASSRGDRMNTEAFF	TGTGCCAGCAGTAGAGGGGACAGAATGAACACTGAAGCTTTCTTT